The 20 T cell receptor beta chains in this list originate from one sample, sequenced in a study of control samples from healthy donors and cancer patients. The data were produced by immunoSEQ multiplex PCR, yet TCRdb's version contains in-frame clones alone and is incomplete. This sample carries 130,000 or so clones, under 95% of them seen once, and the ten largest clones take around 13%. The sequencing input was blood. The source of these receptors is a middle-aged man in good health.

This clone was seen a single time. The J gene is TRBJ2-7, the V gene TRBV5-1; 9 positions agree with TRBD1. Germline CDR1 and CDR2: SGHRS and YFSETQ. The CDR3 spans 13 residues. With V trimmed by 7 bases and J by 0 bases, 2 bases remained unmatched. This chain's CDR3 is CASGDRDSYEQYF. The CDR3 DNA is TGCGCCAGCGGGGACAGGGACTCCTACGAGCAGTACTTC.

The rearrangement links TRBV9 to TRBJ2-2; D may be TRBD2 (6 bases). The germline gives CDR1 SGDLS, CDR2 YYNGEE. This CDR3 is built from 13 residues. V lost 4 bases to trimming and J lost 6 bases, with 10 bases between them. Here the CDR3 reads CASSPPGAGELFF. For the CDR3, the DNA is TGTGCCAGCAGCCCCCCGGGAGCCGGGGAGCTGTTTTTT.

This chain uses TRBV6-2 or TRBV6-3 with TRBJ2-2, with unresolved D. The ends were cut back, 4 bases at V and 4 bases at J, with 7 bases in the middle. The CDR3 extends over 13 amino acids. Germline loops: CDR1 MNHEY, CDR2 SVGEGT. DNA of the CDR3: TGTGCCAGCAGTTGGGGTGTCACCGGGGAGCTGTTTTTT. Translating it yields CASSWGVTGELFF.

The chain couples TRBV2 to TRBJ1-2; weak D call: TRBD1 (6 bases). This CDR3 has 13 amino acids. Per the germline V gene, CDR1 is SNHLY and CDR2 is FYNNEI. The V end lost 8 bases, the J end lost 7 bases, and 17 bases lay between the germline ends. Written as DNA, the CDR3 is TGTGCCAGCGTCGCCTCGGGGGGCTCTGGCTACACCTTC. Translated: CASVASGGSGYTF.

The V and J genes are TRBV28 and TRBJ1-2; TRBD1 might be the D (5 bases). Germline values: CDR1 MDHEN, CDR2 SYDVKM. The CDR3 spans 13 residues. The V end lost 5 bases, the J end lost 5 bases, and 12 bases lay between the germline ends. Here the CDR3 DNA reads TGTGCCAGCAGTCCTACGGGGGATTATGGCTACACCTTC. It encodes CASSPTGDYGYTF.

The chain combines TRBV5-5 with TRBJ1-4; 10 bases map to TRBD1. In germline, CDR1 is SGHKS, CDR2 YYEKEE (reference sequence). The CDR3 has 14 amino acids. The V segment lost 3 bases and the J segment 10 bases; nucleotides outside the gene matches: 6. CDR3 DNA sequence: TGTGCCAGCAGCTCGGGACAGGGGTTTGGAAAACTGTTTTTT. This encodes CASSSGQGFGKLFF.

The V and J genes are TRBV5-6 and TRBJ1-5, with 7 bases lining up with TRBD1. CDR3 length: 12 residues. The germline CDR1 and CDR2 sequences are SGHDT and YYEEEE. V shed 7 bases and J 5 bases; nucleotides not matched to a gene: 3. The CDR3 bases are TGTGCCAGCGCCAGGGGGGATCAGCCCCAGCATTTT. Residues: CASARGDQPQHF.

This rearrangement joins TRBV11-2 to TRBJ2-2; 11 bases align to TRBD1. CDR3 length: 15 residues. The germline CDR1 and CDR2 sequences are SGHAT and FQNNGV. Trimming cost V 4 bases and J 4 bases; bases outside gene matches: 2. The CDR3 sequence is CASSYGTGGTGELFF. In DNA form, the CDR3 reads TGTGCCAGCAGCTACGGGACAGGGGGCACCGGGGAGCTGTTTTTT.

This clone has more than one count but fewer than ten. This sequence joins TRBV14 and TRBJ1-3; D is ambiguous. The germline V gene has CDR1 SGHDN and CDR2 FVKESK. The germline V and J ends were trimmed by 4 bases and 0 bases, with 13 bases remaining between them. This CDR3 has 16 amino acids. The CDR3 bases are TGTGCCAGCAGCCCCCTGGCCGTAAGCTCTGGAAACACCATATATTTT. Translation gives CASSPLAVSSGNTIYF.

The CDR3 spells CATSDLPGRSRTGAQETQYF. Written as DNA, the CDR3 is TGTGCCACCAGTGATTTACCCGGAAGGTCAAGGACAGGGGCCCAAGAGACCCAGTACTTC. V usage is TRBV24-1 and J usage is TRBJ2-5, with 9 bases that match TRBD1. CDR3 size: 20 residues. Trimming removed 1 base from V and 1 base from J; junction bases left unmatched: 15. Germline lookup yields CDR1 KGHDR and CDR2 SFDVKD.

The V and J genes are TRBV30 and TRBJ2-3, with TRBD1 identical over 8 bases. Trimming cost V 8 bases and J 2 bases; bases outside gene matches: 6. The germline CDR1 and CDR2 sequences are GTSNPN and SVGIG (reference sequence). CDR3 length: 13 amino acids. The CDR3 is CAQDRVNTDTQYF. CDR3 bases: TGTGCCCAGGACAGGGTGAACACAGATACGCAGTATTTT.

This chain joins TRBV6-5 and TRBJ2-5, with no clear D. Per the germline V gene, CDR1 is MNHEY and CDR2 is SVGAGI. The V end was cut by 0 bases, the J end by 6 bases, with 11 bases between. The CDR3 consists of 14 residues. The chain's CDR3 is CASSYSVVEKTQYF. The CDR3 bases are TGTGCCAGCAGTTACTCGGTGGTTGAGAAGACCCAGTACTTC.

The chain carries TRBV3-1 (or the pseudogene TRBV3-2) and TRBJ2-3; tentatively, D is TRBD1 (6 bases). V lost 4 bases, J lost 9 bases, and 14 bases lay in between. CDR3 length equals 13 residues. Germline V gene data show CDR1 as LGHDT and CDR2 as YNNKEL (reference sequence). CDR3 sequence (DNA): TGTGCCAGCAGCCCTCGACAGGAAGAAACGCAGTATTTT. Translation: CASSPRQEETQYF.

The rearrangement joins TRBV9 to TRBJ2-3; 12 bases align to TRBD2. In germline, CDR1 is SGDLS, CDR2 YYNGEE. With V trimmed by 5 bases and J by 1 base, 2 bases remained unmatched. The CDR3 is 15 residues long. The CDR3 here is CASSLAGGGTDTQYF. The CDR3 region has the DNA TGTGCCAGCAGTCTAGCGGGAGGGGGCACAGATACGCAGTATTTT.

The chain carries TRBV14 and TRBJ2-7, with D hard to call. Germline V CDR1 and CDR2: SGHDN, FVKESK. V lost 1 base, J lost 2 bases, and 12 bases lay in between. This CDR3 region has 15 residues. DNA for the CDR3: TGTGCCAGCAGCCAAGTTCGACACCCACCCTACGAGCAGTACTTC. Amino acid sequence: CASSQVRHPPYEQYF. The full variable domain, completed using reference TRBV14 and TRBJ2-7, is EAGVTQFPSHSVIEKGQTVTLRCDPISGHDNLYWYRRVMGKEIKFLLHFVKESKQDESGMPNNRFLAERTGGTYSTLKVQPAELEDSGVYFCASSQVRHPPYEQYFGPGTRLTVT.

The chain uses TRBV9 and TRBJ1-4, with a possible D match to TRBD1 (6 bases). CDR1 and CDR2 (germline): SGDLS, YYNGEE. The V end lost 3 bases, the J end lost 5 bases, and 14 bases lay between the germline ends. This CDR3 region has 15 residues. CDR3: CASSAPGTRNEKLFF. CDR3 nucleotides: TGTGCCAGCAGCGCACCCGGGACAAGGAATGAAAAACTGTTTTTT.

The chain has TRBV30 and TRBJ2-7; 9 bases map to TRBD1. CDR1 and CDR2 from the germline V gene are GTSNPN and SVGIG (reference sequence). V lost 4 bases, J lost 2 bases, and 12 bases stayed unmatched. This CDR3 is built from 16 residues. CDR3 bases: TGTGCCTGGACCTCCCCCCCCGGGACAGGGACCTACGAGCAGTACTTC. Translation gives CAWTSPPGTGTYEQYF.

The chain has TRBV5-6 and TRBJ1-1; D ambiguous. Trimming cost V 5 bases and J 1 base, with 6 bases left between them. The CDR3 consists of 12 residues. From germline, CDR1 is SGHDT and CDR2 YYEEEE. For the CDR3, the DNA is TGTGCCAGCAGAGGCTGGAACACTGAAGCTTTCTTT. It is translated as CASRGWNTEAFF.

The V call is TRBV5-1, the J call TRBJ1-6, with 9 positions matching TRBD1. This CDR3 comprises 15 residues. Germline V gene lookup returns CDR1 SGHRS and CDR2 YFSETQ. The V gene end was trimmed by 0 bases and the J gene end by 10 bases; junction bases not matched to a gene: 5. CDR3 loop: CASSLAGTGRSPLHF. CDR3 nucleotides: TGCGCCAGCAGCTTGGCGGGGACAGGGAGATCACCCCTCCACTTT.

The chain is built from TRBV5-1 and TRBJ1-2; 9 bases fit TRBD1. V dropped 3 bases and J dropped 3; count of bases not matched to a gene: 12. This CDR3 has 17 residues. Germline lookup yields CDR1 SGHRS and CDR2 YFSETQ. The CDR3 DNA reads as TGCGCCAGCAGCTCTGTGGACAGGGGATTCTTTGACTATGGCTACACCTTC. This codes for CASSSVDRGFFDYGYTF.